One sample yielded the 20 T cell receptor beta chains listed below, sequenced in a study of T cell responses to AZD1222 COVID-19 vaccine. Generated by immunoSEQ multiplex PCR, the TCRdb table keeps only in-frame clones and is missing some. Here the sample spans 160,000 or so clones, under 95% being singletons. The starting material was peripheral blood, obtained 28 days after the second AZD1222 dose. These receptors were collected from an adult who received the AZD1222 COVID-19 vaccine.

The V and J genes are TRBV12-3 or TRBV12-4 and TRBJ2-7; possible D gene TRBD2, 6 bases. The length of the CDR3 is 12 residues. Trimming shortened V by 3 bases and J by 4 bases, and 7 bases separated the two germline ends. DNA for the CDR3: TGTGCCAGCAGTTTCAGCGGGTACGAGCAGTACTTC. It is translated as CASSFSGYEQYF.

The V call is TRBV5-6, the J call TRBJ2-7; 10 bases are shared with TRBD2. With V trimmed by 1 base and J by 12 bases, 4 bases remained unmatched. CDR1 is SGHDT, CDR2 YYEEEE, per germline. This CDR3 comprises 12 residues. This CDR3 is CASSLSSGSGYF. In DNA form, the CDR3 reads TGTGCCAGCAGCTTGTCTAGCGGGAGTGGGTACTTC.

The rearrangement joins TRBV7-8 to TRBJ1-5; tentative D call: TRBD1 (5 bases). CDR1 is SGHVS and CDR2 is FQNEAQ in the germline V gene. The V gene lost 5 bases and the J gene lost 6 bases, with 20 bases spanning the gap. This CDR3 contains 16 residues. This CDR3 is CASSPSRGRGIQPQHF. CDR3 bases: TGTGCCAGCAGCCCCTCTCGGGGGAGGGGTATTCAGCCCCAGCATTTT.

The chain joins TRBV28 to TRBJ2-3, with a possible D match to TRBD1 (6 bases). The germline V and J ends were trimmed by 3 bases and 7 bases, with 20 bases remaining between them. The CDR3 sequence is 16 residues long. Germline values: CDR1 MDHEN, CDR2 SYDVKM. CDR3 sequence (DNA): TGTGCCAGCAGTTTTAGGGGGACCGTGGAAATGAATACGCAGTATTTT. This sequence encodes CASSFRGTVEMNTQYF. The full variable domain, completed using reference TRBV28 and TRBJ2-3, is DVKVTQSSRYLVKRTGEKVFLECVQDMDHENMFWYRQDPGLGLRLIYFSYDVKMKEKGDIPEGYSVSREKKERFSLILESASTNQTSMYLCASSFRGTVEMNTQYFGPGTRLTVL.

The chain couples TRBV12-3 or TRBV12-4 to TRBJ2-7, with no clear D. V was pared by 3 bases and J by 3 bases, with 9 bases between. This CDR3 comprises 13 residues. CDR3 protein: CASSFDGIYEQYF. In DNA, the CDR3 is TGTGCCAGCAGTTTCGACGGAATCTACGAGCAGTACTTC.

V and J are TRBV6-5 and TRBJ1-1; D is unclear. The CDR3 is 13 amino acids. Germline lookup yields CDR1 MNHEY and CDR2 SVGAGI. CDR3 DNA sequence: TGTTCCGTGGAAGGAACGCAGAACACTGAAGCTTTCTTT. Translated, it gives CSVEGTQNTEAFF.

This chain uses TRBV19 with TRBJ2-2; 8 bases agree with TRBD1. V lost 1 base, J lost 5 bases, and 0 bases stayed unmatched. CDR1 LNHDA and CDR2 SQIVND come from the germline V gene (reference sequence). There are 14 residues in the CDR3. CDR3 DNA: TGTGCCAGTAGTATAGGGACAGGGACCGGGGAGCTGTTTTTT. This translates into CASSIGTGTGELFF.

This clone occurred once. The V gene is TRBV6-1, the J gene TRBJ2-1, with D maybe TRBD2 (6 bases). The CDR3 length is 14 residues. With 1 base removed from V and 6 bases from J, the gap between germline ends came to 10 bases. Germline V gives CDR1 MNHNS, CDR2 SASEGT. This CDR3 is CASSEGQGGNEQFF. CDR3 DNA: TGTGCCAGCAGTGAAGGGCAGGGAGGCAATGAGCAGTTCTTC.

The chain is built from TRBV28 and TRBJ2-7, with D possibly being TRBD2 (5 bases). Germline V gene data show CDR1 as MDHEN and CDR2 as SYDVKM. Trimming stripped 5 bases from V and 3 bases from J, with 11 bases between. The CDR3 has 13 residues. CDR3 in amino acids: CASSRTGYYEQYF. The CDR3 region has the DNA TGTGCCAGCAGTCGGACGGGATACTACGAGCAGTACTTC.

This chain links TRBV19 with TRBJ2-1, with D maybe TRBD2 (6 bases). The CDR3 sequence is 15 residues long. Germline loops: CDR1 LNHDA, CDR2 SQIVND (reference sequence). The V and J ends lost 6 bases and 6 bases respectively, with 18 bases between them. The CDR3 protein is CASRDIGGSTNEQFF. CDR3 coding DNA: TGTGCCAGTAGAGACATAGGAGGGAGTACCAATGAGCAGTTCTTC. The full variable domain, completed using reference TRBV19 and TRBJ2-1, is DGGITQSPKYLFRKEGQNVTLSCEQNLNHDAMYWYRQDPGQGLRLIYYSQIVNDFQKGDIAEGYSVSREKKESFPLTVTSAQKNPTAFYLCASRDIGGSTNEQFFGPGTRLTVL.

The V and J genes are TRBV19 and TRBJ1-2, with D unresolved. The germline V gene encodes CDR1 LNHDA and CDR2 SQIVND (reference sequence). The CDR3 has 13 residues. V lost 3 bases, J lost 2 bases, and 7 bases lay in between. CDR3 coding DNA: TGTGCCAGTAGTATCGGGGAGAACTATGGCTACACCTTC. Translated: CASSIGENYGYTF.

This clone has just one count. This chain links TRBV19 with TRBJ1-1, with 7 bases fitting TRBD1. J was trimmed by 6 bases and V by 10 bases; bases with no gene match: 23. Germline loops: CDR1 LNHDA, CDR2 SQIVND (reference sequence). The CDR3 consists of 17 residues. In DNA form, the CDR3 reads TGTGCCAATACCTCTTCAGGGGGAGGAGGGTGTAGGGCTGAAGCTTTCTTT. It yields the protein CANTSSGGGGCRAEAFF.

The CDR3 nucleotides are TGTGCCAGCAGCGGGAAAGCAGCCCTAGCCAAAAACATTCAGTACTTC. It codes for CASSGKAALAKNIQYF. The chain links TRBV2 to TRBJ2-4; the D gene is possibly TRBD2 (5 bases). CDR3 length: 16 residues. Germline V gene data show CDR1 as SNHLY and CDR2 as FYNNEI. V was cut by 6 bases and J by 0 bases, with 15 bases left in between.

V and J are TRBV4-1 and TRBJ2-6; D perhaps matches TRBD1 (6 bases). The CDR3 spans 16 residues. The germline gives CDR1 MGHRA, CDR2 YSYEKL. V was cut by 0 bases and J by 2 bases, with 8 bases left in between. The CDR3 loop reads CASSQDEGAGANVLTF. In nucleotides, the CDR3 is TGCGCCAGCAGCCAAGATGAGGGGGCTGGGGCCAACGTCCTGACTTTC.

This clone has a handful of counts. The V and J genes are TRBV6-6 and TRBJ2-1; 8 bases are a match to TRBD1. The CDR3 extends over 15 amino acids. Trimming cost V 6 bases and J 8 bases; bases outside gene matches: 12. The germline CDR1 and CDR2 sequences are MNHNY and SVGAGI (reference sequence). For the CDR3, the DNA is TGTGCCAGCAGAAACAGGGGGTTATTGTTGGATGAGCAGTTCTTC. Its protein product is CASRNRGLLLDEQFF.

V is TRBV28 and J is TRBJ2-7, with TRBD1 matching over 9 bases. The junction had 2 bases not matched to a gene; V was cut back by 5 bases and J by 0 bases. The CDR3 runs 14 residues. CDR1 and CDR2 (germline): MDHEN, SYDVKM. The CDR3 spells CASSPDRGSYEQYF. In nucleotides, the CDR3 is TGTGCCAGCAGTCCGGACAGGGGCTCCTACGAGCAGTACTTC.

Here the CDR3 DNA reads TGTGCCAGCAGAGAACAGGGCAATCAGCCCCAGCATTTT. It encodes CASREQGNQPQHF. The chain recombines TRBV9 with TRBJ1-5; D may be TRBD1 (5 bases). The CDR3 runs to 13 residues. Trimming shortened V by 5 bases and J by 2 bases, and 8 bases separated the two germline ends. CDR1 SGDLS and CDR2 YYNGEE come from the germline V gene.

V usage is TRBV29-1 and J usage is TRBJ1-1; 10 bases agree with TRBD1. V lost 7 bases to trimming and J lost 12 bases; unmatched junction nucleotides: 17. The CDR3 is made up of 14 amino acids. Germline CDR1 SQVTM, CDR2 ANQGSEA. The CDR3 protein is CSAQVGGQGIGSFF. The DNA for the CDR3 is TGCAGCGCACAGGTCGGGGGACAGGGGATTGGGTCTTTCTTT.

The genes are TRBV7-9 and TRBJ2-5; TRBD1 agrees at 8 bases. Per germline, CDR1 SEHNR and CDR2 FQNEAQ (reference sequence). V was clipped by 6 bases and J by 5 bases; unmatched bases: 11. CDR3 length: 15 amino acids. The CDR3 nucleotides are TGTGCCAGCAGTAGGACCGGACAGGGAACGGAGACCCAGTACTTC. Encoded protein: CASSRTGQGTETQYF.

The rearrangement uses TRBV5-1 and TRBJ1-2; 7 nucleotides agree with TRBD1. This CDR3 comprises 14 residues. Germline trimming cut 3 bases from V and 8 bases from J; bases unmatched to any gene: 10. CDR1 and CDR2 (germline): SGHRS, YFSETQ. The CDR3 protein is CASSSTPGTVGYTF. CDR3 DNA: TGCGCCAGCAGCTCCACCCCCGGGACAGTCGGCTACACCTTC. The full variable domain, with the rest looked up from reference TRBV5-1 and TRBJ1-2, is KAGVTQTPRYLIKTRGQQVTLSCSPISGHRSVSWYQQTPGQGLQFLFEYFSETQRNKGNFPGRFSGRQFSNSRSEMNVSTLELGDSALYLCASSSTPGTVGYTFGSGTRLTVV.